This TCR beta chain emerged from a study of CD8 T cells in ankylosing spondylitis. Study-level results: Significant enrichment of disease-linked clones was reported in matched ankylosing spondylitis synovial fluid. A TCR beta motif made of about 8 highly homologous variants seemed typical of ankylosing spondylitis blood. With a CD8+ phenotype, disease-linked clones were relatively rare in peripheral blood.

As regards this clonotype: The antigen remains undetermined.

Per the germline V gene, CDR1 is GTSNPN and CDR2 is SVGIG (reference sequence). The CDR3 is 13 amino acids. The V and J ends lost 3 bases and 5 bases respectively, with 13 bases between them. Each TCR beta library was made by quantitative 5'-RACE that incorporated molecular barcodes. Each CDR3 protein is one row after TCRdb ran MiXCR on the 5' RACE reads. The sample lists about 360,000 distinct CDR3 sequences, about 15% occurring once. The TCR sequence derives from a male donor with ankylosing spondylitis or in good health (not recorded which). Sequencing was carried out using blood, either unsorted or a sorted T cell fraction (not recorded which). The rearrangement joins TRBV30 to TRBJ2-5, with D possibly matching TRBD2 (6 bases). The CDR3 DNA follows: TGTGCCTGGAGCGTTAGCGGACGGGAGACCCAGTACTTC. Protein: CAWSVSGRETQYF.